The rows below give T cell receptor beta chains drawn from one sample of a study of blood T cell repertoires in COVID-19. Repertoires were generated with immunoSEQ multiplex PCR, while TCRdb's copy carries only in-frame clones and drops some. The repertoire holds 35,000 to 40,000 clones, with roughly 87% as singletons. The source material was peripheral blood. The source of these receptors is a human donor in a cohort sampled during active COVID-19. The conserved cysteine and the conserved F or W are not part of the CDR3 here. The D gene is left open where the match is weak.

j_call d_call v_call cdr3_aa
TRBJ2-1 TRBD2 TRBV6-6 ASSYSMTSGEDEQF
TRBJ2-3 TRBD2 TRBV14 ASSQDLEAGGRDTQY
TRBJ2-7 TRBD1 TRBV6-5 ASRDRDRAFYEQY
TRBJ2-5 TRBD2 TRBV5-1 ASSLASGVGKTQY
TRBJ1-1 . TRBV5-1 ASSPQGVRNTEAF
TRBJ2-5 . TRBV6-2/TRBV6-3 ASSRVETQY
TRBJ2-1 . TRBV5-5 ASSPRGARGSYNEQF
TRBJ2-1 TRBD2 TRBV7-2 ASSLVSGTNFNEQF
TRBJ2-5 TRBD2 TRBV9 ASSVDFSGSGETQY
TRBJ2-1 . TRBV5-4 ASSLARGLLLYNEQF
TRBJ2-2 . TRBV2 ASSRSQAAGELF
TRBJ2-7 TRBD1 TRBV19 ASSTPGTGTYEQY
TRBJ2-4 TRBD2 TRBV4-3 ASSQELAGWGKNIQY
TRBJ2-7 TRBD1 TRBV30 AWSWDRVSEQY
TRBJ1-2 TRBD1 TRBV4-1 ASSPRDRGHDNYGYT
TRBJ2-1 TRBD2 TRBV24-1 ATSDLSGTSGYNEQF
TRBJ1-5 . TRBV18 ASSLNQGFGQPQH
TRBJ2-1 . TRBV11-1 ASSAGPHPREQF
TRBJ2-5 TRBD1 TRBV4-3 ASSQATGGVEETQY
TRBJ2-7 . TRBV7-2 ASSQGPYEQY
TRBJ1-2 . TRBV7-8 ASSLRLGNGYT
TRBJ2-1 TRBD2 TRBV19 ASSMTSGGNEQF
TRBJ2-5 TRBD1 TRBV24-1 ATGQDGTQY
TRBJ1-5 TRBD1 TRBV18 ASSMDRVMEPQH
TRBJ1-3 TRBD1 TRBV7-9 ASSLLRGQGNTIY
TRBJ2-7 TRBD2 TRBV7-2 ASSLAGGTKYEQY
TRBJ1-1 . TRBV27 ASSPEPGGRNTEAF
TRBJ2-7 TRBD1 TRBV4-3 ASSQAGGKIYEQY
TRBJ2-7 . TRBV2 ASSEGTPPYEQY
TRBJ1-2 . TRBV15 ATSSLSGGYT
TRBJ2-7 TRBD1 TRBV2 ASSSTGTGGYEQY
TRBJ2-2 . TRBV5-1 ASSLSSQGNTGELF
TRBJ2-7 TRBD2 TRBV5-4 ASSWSGGAEEQY
TRBJ1-1 . TRBV19 ASSIRGTEAF
TRBJ1-6 TRBD1 TRBV9 ASSVGDSYNSPLH
TRBJ1-4 . TRBV20-1 SAGEREKLF
TRBJ1-5 . TRBV4-1 ASSGVPSTGNQPQH
TRBJ2-1 TRBD2 TRBV28 ASSILGRLAGYNEQF
TRBJ2-6 TRBD2 TRBV11-2 ASSKLAGGSSGANVLT
TRBJ1-2 TRBD1 TRBV6-5 ASSYATGPLGYT
TRBJ2-2 . TRBV3-1/TRBV3-2 ASSQDLEGAGELF
TRBJ2-1 . TRBV5-1 ASSLVPGIYNEQF
TRBJ1-3 . TRBV6-2/TRBV6-3 ASSLLGQSSGNTIY
TRBJ2-1 TRBD1 TRBV4-2 ASSRTGTGNSNEQF
TRBJ1-1 TRBD1 TRBV19 ASSIGRDRYAEAF
TRBJ1-2 . TRBV2 ASSLRAGYGYT
TRBJ2-7 TRBD2 TRBV9 ASSATSGGSSYEQY
TRBJ2-3 TRBD2 TRBV7-9 ASSLGVAGGPKDTQY